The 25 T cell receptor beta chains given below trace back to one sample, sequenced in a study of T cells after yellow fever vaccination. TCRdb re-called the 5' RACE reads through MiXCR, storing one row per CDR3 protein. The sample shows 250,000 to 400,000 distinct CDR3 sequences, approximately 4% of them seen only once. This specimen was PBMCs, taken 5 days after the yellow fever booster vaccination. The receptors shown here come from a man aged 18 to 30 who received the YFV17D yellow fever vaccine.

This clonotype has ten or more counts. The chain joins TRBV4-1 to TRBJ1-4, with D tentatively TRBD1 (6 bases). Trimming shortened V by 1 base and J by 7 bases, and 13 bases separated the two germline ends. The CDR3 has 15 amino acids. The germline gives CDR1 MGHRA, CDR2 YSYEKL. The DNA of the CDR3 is TGCGCCAGCAGCCAAGTGGACAGCGAATTTGAAAAACTGTTTTTT. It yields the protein CASSQVDSEFEKLFF.

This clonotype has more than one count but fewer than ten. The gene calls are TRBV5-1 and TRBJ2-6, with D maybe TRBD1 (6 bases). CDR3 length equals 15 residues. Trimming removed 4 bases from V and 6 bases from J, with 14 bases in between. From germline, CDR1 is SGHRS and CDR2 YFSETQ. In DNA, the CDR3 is TGCGCCAGCAGCCCGGACAGCCCCCCGGCCAACGTCCTGACTTTC. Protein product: CASSPDSPPANVLTF.

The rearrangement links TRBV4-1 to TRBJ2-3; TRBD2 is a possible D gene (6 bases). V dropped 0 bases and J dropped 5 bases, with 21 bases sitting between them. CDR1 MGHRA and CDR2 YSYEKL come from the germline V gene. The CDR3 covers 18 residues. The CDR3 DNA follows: TGCGCCAGCAGCCAAGATCTCGGGCGATCGGGGGTACGAGATACGCAGTATTTT. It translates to CASSQDLGRSGVRDTQYF.

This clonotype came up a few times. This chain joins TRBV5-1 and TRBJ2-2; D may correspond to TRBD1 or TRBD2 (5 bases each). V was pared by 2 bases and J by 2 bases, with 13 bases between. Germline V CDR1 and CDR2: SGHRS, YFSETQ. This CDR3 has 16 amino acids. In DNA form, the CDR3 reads TGCGCCAGCAGCTTCCTCGCCGGGGACAACACCGGGGAGCTGTTTTTT. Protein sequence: CASSFLAGDNTGELFF.

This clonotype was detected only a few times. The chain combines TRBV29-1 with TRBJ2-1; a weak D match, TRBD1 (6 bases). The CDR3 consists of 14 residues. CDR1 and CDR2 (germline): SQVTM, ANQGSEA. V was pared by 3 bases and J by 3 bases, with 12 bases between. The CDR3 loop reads CSVDKGDDYNEQFF. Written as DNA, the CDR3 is TGCAGCGTTGATAAGGGGGACGACTACAATGAGCAGTTCTTC.

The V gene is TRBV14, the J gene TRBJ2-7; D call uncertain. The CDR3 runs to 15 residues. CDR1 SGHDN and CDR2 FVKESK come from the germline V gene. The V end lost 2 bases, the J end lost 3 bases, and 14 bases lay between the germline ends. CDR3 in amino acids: CASSQSWGVSYEQYF. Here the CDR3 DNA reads TGTGCCAGCAGCCAATCCTGGGGTGTAAGCTACGAGCAGTACTTC.

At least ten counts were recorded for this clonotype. CDR3 coding DNA: TGTGCCAGCAGACGTAGGGCGAATTCACCCCTCCACTTT. It is translated as CASRRRANSPLHF. This chain links TRBV7-2 with TRBJ1-6; D not certain. Trimming took 6 bases from V and 7 from J, leaving 10 bases between them. CDR3 size: 13 residues. CDR1 and CDR2 (germline): SGHTA, FQGNSA.

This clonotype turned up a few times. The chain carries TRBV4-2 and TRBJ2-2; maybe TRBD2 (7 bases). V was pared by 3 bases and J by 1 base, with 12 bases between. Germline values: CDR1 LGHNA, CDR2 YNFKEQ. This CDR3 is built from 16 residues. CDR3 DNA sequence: TGTGCCAGCAGCCAGATCGGGGGGCAGAACACCGGGGAGCTGTTTTTT. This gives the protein CASSQIGGQNTGELFF.

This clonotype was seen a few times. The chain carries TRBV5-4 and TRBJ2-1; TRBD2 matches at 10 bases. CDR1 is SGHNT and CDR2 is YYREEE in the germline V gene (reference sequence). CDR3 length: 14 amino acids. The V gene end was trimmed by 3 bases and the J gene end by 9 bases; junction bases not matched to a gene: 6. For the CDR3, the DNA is TGTGCCAGCAGCTCAACTAGCGGGGTGGGTGAGCAGTTCTTC. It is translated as CASSSTSGVGEQFF.

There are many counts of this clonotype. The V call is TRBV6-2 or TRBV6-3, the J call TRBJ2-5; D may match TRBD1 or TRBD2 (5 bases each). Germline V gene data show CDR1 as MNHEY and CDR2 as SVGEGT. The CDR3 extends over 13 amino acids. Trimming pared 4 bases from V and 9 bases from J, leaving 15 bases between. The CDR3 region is CASSSYLLGAQYF. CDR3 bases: TGTGCCAGCAGTTCATACCTTCTGGGGGCCCAGTACTTC.

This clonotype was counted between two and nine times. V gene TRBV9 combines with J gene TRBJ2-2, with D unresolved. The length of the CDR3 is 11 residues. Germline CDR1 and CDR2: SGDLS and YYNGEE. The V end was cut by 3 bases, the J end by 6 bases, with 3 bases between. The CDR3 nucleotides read TGTGCCAGCAGCGACCCCGGGGAGCTGTTTTTT. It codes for CASSDPGELFF.

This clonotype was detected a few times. CDR3 protein: CASSLVSGRGVTDTQYF. The CDR3 DNA reads TGCGCCAGCAGCTTGGTATCCGGGCGTGGGGTCACAGATACGCAGTATTTT. This chain joins TRBV5-1 and TRBJ2-3; D is unclear. V was clipped by 0 bases and J by 2 bases, with 16 bases between them. Germline CDR1 reads SGHRS; CDR2 reads YFSETQ. This CDR3 comprises 17 residues.

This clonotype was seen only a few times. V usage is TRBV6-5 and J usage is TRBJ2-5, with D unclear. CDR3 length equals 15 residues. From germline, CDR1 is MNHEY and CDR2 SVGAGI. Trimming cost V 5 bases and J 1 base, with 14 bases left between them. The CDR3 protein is CASSPTPYAQETQYF. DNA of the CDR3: TGTGCCAGCAGTCCCACTCCTTACGCCCAAGAGACCCAGTACTTC.

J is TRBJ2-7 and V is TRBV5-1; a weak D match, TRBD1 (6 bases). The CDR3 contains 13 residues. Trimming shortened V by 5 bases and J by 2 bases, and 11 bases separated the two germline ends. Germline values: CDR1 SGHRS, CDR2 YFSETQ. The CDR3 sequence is CASRREGAYEQYV. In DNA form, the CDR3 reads TGCGCCAGCAGAAGAGAGGGGGCCTACGAGCAGTACGTC.

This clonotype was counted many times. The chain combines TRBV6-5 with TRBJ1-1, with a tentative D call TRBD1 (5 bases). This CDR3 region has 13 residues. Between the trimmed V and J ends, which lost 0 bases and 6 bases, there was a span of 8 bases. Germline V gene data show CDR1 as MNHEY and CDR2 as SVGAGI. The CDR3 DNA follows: TGTGCCAGCAGTTACTCCAGGGTGGCTGAAGCTTTCTTT. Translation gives CASSYSRVAEAFF.

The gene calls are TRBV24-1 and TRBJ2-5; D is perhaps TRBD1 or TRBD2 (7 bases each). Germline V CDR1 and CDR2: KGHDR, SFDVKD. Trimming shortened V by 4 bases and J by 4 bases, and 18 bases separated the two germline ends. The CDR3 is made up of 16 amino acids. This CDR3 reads CATSDHRQGGRETQYF. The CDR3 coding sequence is TGTGCCACCAGTGACCACCGACAGGGAGGGCGAGAGACCCAGTACTTC.

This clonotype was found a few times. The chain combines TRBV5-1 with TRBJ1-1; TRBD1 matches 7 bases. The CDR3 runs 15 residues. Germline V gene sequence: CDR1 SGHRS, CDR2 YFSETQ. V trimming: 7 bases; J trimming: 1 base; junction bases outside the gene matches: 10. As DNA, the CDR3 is TGCGCCAGCGGCCGACAGGGCGCGGGGAACACTGAAGCTTTCTTT. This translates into CASGRQGAGNTEAFF.

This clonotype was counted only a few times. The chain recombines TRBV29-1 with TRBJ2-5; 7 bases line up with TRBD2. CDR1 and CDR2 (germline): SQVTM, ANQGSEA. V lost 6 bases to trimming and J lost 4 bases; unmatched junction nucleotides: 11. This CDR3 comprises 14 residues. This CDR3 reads CSVRAGVAGETQYF. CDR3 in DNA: TGCAGCGTGAGGGCGGGGGTCGCGGGAGAGACCCAGTACTTC.

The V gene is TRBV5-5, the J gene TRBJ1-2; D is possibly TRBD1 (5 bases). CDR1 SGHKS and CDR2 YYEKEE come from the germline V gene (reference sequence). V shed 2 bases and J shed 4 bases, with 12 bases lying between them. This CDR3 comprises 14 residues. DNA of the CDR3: TGTGCCAGCAGCTTTCCGGGACTAGTCTATGGCTACACCTTC. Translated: CASSFPGLVYGYTF.

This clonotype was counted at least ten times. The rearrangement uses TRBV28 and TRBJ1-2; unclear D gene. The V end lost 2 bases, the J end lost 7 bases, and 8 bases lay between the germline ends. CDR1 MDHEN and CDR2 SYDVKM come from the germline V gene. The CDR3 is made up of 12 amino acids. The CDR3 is CASSLRAGGYTF. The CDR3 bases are TGTGCCAGCAGTTTACGGGCCGGTGGCTACACCTTC.

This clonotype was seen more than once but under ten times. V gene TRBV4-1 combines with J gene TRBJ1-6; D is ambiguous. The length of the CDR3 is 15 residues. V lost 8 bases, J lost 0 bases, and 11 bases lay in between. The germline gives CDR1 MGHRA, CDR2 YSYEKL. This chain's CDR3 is CASGPQISYNSPLHF. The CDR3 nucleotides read TGCGCCAGCGGGCCCCAGATCTCCTATAATTCACCCCTCCACTTT.

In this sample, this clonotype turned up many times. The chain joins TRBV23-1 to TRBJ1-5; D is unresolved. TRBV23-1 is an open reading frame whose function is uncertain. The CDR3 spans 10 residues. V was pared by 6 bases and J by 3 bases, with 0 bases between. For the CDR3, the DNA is TGCGCCAGCAGCAATCAGCCCCAGCATTTT. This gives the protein CASSNQPQHF.

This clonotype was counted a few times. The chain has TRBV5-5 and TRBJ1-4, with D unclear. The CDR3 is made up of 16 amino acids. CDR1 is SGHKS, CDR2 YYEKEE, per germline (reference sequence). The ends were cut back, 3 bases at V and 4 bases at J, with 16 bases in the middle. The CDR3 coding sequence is TGTGCCAGCAGCTCCAATGGAGGAGGGTTTAATGAAAAACTGTTTTTT. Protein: CASSSNGGGFNEKLFF.

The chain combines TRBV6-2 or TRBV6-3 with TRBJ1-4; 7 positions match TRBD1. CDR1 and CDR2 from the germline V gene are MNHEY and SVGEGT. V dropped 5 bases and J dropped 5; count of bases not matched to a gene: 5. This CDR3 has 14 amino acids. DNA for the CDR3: TGTGCCAGCAGTCCGGGACAGATGAATGAAAAACTGTTTTTT. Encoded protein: CASSPGQMNEKLFF.

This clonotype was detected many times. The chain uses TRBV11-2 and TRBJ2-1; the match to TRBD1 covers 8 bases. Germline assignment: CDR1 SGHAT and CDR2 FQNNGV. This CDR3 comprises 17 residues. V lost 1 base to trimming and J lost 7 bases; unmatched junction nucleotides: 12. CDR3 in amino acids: CASSLGVGQGAVNEQFF. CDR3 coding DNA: TGTGCCAGCAGCTTAGGGGTAGGGCAGGGGGCTGTGAATGAGCAGTTCTTC.